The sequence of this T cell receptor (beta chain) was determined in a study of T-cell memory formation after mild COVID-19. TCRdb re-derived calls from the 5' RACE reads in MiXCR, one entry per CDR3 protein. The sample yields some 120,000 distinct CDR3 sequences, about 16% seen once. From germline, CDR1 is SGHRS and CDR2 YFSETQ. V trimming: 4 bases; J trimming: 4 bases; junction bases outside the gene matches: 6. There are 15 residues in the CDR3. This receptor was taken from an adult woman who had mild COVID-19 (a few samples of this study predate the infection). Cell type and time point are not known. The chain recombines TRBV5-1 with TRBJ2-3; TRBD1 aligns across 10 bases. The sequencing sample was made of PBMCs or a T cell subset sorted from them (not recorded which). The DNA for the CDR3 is TGCGCCAGCAGCACCCAGGACAGGGGGGCAGATACGCAGTATTTT. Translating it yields CASSTQDRGADTQYF.